This T cell receptor beta chain derives from a study of cytomegalovirus exposure and HLA in healthy donors. Study details: Earlier sequencing of about 179 million T cells yielded 100 million to 120 million unique TCR beta sequences.

With 6 bases removed from V and 6 bases from J, the gap between germline ends came to 10 bases. The germline V gene has CDR1 MNHNS and CDR2 SASEGT. This CDR3 has 12 residues. Findings of the study overall: An analysis done earlier found most TCR beta V segments productive about 90% or about 30% of the time. Under in vitro conditions, a few CMV-associated chains were confirmed as specific for CMV antigens. Researchers counted around 170 TCR beta chains as cytomegalovirus-associated.

The count of this clone is one. Its specificity is unknown. PCR primers comprised 60 Vbeta and 13 Jbeta primers. The repertoire was sequenced with immunoSEQ multiplex PCR; TCRdb's copy has only in-frame clones and lacks some. This sample carries fewer than 110,000 clones, about four fifths of them seen once, and the ten largest clones take approximately 2.5%. This TCR derives from a man aged 30 to 45 in good health and CMV-seropositive. The V and J genes are TRBV6-1 and TRBJ2-3; tentatively, D is TRBD2 (6 bases). The sequencing input was PBMCs. This CDR3 reads CASSLAPDTQYF. The CDR3 DNA reads TGTGCCAGCAGCCTAGCGCCGGATACGCAGTATTTT.